Given below is one T cell receptor beta chain in context. TCRdb passed the 5' RACE reads through MiXCR, listing each CDR3 protein once. The table records roughly 250,000 distinct CDR3 sequences, over 11% of them present only once. This sample was included in a study of identical twins. The sample consisted of memory (CD45RO+) T cells sorted from blood. The TCR originated in a woman younger than 35 in good health.

The CDR3 DNA sequence: TGCAGCGTTCAGAAACAGGGACGGAACACTGAAGCTTTCTTT. Translating it yields CSVQKQGRNTEAFF. V gene TRBV29-1 combines with J gene TRBJ1-1, with D tentatively TRBD1 (6 bases). Germline CDR1 reads SQVTM; CDR2 reads ANQGSEA. Trimming stripped 5 bases from V and 1 base from J, with 14 bases between. CDR3 size: 14 residues.